The present T cell receptor beta chain was sequenced within a study of cytomegalovirus exposure and HLA in healthy donors. The V end was cut by 1 base, the J end by 0 bases, with 5 bases between. Germline assignment: CDR1 SGHKS and CDR2 YYEKEE (reference sequence). This CDR3 is built from 14 residues. 60 Vbeta and 13 Jbeta primers were used in PCR. Produced via immunoSEQ multiplex PCR; TCRdb's table is partial and in-frame only. The table includes 150,000 to 200,000 clones, around three quarters detected once. The chain is built from TRBV5-5 and TRBJ1-5, with no clear D. The sequenced material came from PBMCs. This receptor was identified in a woman in her 30s in good health and CMV-seropositive. CDR3 protein: CASSLRDSNQPQHF. The CDR3 coding sequence is TGTGCCAGCAGCTTGCGAGATAGCAATCAGCCCCAGCATTTT.